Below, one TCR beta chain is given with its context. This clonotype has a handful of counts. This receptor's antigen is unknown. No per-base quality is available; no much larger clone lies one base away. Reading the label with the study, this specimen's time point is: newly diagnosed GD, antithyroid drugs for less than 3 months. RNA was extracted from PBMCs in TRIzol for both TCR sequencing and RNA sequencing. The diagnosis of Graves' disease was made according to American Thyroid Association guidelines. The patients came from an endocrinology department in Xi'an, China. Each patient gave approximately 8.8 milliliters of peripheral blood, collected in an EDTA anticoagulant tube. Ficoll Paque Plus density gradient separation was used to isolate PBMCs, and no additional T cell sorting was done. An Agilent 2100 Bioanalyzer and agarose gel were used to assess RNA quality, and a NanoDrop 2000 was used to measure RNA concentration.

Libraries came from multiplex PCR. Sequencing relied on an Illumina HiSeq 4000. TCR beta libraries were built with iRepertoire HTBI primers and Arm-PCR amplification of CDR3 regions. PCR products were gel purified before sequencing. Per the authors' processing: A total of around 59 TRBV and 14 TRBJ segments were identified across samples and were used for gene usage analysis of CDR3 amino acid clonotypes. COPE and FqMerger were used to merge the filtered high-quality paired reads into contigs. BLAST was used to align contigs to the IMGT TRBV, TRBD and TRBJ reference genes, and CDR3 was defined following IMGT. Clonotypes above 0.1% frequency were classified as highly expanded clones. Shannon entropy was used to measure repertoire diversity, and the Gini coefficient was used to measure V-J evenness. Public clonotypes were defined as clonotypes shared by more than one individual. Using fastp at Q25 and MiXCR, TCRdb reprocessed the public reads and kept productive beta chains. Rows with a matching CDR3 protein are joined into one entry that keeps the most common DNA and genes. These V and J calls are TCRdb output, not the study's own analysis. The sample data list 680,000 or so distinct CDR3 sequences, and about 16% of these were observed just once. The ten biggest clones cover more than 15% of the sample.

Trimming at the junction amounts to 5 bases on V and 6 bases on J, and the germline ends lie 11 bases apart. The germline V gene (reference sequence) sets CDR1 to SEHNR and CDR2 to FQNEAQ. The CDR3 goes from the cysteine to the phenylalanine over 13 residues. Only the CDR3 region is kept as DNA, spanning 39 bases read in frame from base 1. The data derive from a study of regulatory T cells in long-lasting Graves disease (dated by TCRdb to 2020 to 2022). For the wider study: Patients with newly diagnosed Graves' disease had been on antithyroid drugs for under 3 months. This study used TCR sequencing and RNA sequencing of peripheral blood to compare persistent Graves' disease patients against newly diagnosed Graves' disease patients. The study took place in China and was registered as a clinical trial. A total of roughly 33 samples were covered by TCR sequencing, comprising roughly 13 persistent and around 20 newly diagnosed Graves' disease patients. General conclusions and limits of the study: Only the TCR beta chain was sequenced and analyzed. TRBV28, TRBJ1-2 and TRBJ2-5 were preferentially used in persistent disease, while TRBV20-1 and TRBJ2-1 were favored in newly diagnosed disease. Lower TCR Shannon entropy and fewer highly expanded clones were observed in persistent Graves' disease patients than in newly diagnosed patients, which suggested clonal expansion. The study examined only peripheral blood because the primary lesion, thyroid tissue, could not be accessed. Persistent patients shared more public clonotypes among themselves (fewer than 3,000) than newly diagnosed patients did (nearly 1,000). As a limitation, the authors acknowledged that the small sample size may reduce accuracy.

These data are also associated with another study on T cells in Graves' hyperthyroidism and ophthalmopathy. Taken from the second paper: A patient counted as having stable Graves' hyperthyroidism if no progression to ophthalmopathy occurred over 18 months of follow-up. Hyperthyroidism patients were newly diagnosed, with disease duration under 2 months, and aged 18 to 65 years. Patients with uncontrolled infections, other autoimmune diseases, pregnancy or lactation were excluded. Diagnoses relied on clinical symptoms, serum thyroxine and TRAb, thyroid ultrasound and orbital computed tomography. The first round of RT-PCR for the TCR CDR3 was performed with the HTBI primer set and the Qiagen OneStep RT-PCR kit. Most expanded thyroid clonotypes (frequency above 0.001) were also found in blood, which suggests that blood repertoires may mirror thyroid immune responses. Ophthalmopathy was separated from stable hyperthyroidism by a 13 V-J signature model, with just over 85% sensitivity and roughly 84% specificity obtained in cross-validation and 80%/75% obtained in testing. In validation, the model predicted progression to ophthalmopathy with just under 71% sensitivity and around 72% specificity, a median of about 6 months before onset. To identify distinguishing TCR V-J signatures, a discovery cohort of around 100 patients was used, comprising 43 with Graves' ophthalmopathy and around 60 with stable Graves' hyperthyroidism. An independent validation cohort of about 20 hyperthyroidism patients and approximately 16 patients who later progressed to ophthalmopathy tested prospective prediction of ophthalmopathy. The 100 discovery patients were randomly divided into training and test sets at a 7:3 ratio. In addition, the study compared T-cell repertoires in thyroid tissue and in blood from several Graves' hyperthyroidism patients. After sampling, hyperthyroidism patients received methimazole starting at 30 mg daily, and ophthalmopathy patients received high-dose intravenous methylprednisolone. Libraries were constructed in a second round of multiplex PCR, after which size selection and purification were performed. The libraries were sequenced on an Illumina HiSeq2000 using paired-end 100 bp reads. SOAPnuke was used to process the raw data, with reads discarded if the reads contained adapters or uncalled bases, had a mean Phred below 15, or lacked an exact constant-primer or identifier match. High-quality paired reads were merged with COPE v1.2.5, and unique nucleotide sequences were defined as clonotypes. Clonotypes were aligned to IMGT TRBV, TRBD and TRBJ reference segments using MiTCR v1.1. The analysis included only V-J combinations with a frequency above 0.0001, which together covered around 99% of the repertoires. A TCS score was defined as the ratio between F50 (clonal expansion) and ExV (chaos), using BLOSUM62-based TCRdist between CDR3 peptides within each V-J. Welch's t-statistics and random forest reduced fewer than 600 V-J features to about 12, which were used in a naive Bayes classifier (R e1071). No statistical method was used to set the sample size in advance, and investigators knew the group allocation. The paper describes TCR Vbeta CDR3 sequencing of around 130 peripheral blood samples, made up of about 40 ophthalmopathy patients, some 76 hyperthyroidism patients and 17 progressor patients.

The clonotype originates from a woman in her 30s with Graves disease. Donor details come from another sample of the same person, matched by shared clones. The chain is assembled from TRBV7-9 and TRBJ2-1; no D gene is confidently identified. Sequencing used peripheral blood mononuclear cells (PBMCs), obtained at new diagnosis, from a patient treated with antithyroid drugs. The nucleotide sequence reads TGTGCCAGCAGCCAAGACAACGTCAATGAGCAGTTCTTC. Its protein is CASSQDNVNEQFF.